Presented here are 9 T cell receptor beta chains from one specimen sequenced in a study of shared clonotypes between healthy human individuals. CD45RO-negative CD8 cells positively selected for CCR7 made up the naive population, which excluded terminally differentiated effector memory CD45RA+ cells. Sequencing was performed with immunoSEQ multiplex PCR; in TCRdb, only in-frame clones are kept and a portion is missing. The sample contains under 2,000,000 clones, over 85% of which appear only once. Sample: naive CD8+ T cells sorted from blood. These TCRs come from a man between 18 and 29 years old in good health.

Concerning this clone itself: The sample has other DNA sequences that encode this CDR3 too. The CDR3 sequence: CASSLGEFYEQYF. The CDR3 DNA reads TGTGCCAGCAGCTTAGGAGAGTTCTACGAGCAGTACTTC. The V call is TRBV7-6, the J call TRBJ2-7; D gene uncertain. Germline CDR1 and CDR2: SGHVS and FNYEAQ. The V end was cut by 1 base, the J end by 3 bases, with 7 bases between. The CDR3 extends over 13 amino acids.

The rearrangement uses TRBV6-6 and TRBJ1-1; TRBD1 agrees at 8 bases. With 5 bases clipped from V and 0 bases from J, the junction kept 8 bases outside the gene matches. Germline CDR1 MNHNY, CDR2 SVGAGI (reference sequence). The CDR3 consists of 16 residues. The CDR3 region has the DNA TGTGCCAGCAGTCCGGACAGGGAAGAGTTGAACACTGAAGCTTTCTTT. Its protein is CASSPDREELNTEAFF.

The rearrangement joins TRBV6-5 to TRBJ2-2; TRBD2 is a possible D gene (6 bases). The CDR3 sequence is 15 residues long. With 2 bases removed from V and 5 bases from J, the gap between germline ends came to 12 bases. Germline CDR1 MNHEY, CDR2 SVGAGI. The CDR3 sequence is CASSYGLEGTGELFF. The CDR3 region has the DNA TGTGCCAGCAGTTACGGGCTGGAGGGGACCGGGGAGCTGTTTTTT.

This clone is a singleton in its sample. Other DNA sequences in the same sample also yield this CDR3. The chain carries TRBV19 and TRBJ1-5, with D possibly matching TRBD1 (5 bases). Germline CDR1 reads LNHDA; CDR2 reads SQIVND (reference sequence). The CDR3 has 15 residues. Trimming took off 2 bases at V and 0 bases at J, with 8 bases between the two ends. CDR3 DNA sequence: TGTGCCAGTAGTATAACAGGATATAGCAATCAGCCCCAGCATTTT. It specifies CASSITGYSNQPQHF. Full variable domain (outside the CDR3, taken from reference TRBV19 and TRBJ1-5): DGGITQSPKYLFRKEGQNVTLSCEQNLNHDAMYWYRQDPGQGLRLIYYSQIVNDFQKGDIAEGYSVSREKKESFPLTVTSAQKNPTAFYLCASSITGYSNQPQHFGDGTRLSIL.

The chain carries TRBV10-3 and TRBJ1-2, with 8 bases lining up with TRBD1. The CDR3 extends over 13 amino acids. V trimming: 10 bases; J trimming: 3 bases; junction bases outside the gene matches: 7. The V gene's germline CDR1 is ENHRY and CDR2 SYGVKD. The CDR3 DNA sequence: TGTGCCACCATGACAGGGGCAGACTATGGCTACACCTTC. Its protein is CATMTGADYGYTF.

The chain employs TRBV27 and TRBJ2-7; TRBD1 matches at 10 bases. With 5 bases clipped from V and 3 bases from J, the junction kept 7 bases outside the gene matches. The CDR3 totals 15 residues. The germline gives CDR1 MNHEY, CDR2 SMNVEV (reference sequence). The CDR3 coding sequence is TGTGCCAGCAGTCTCGGGACAGGGGCCTTCTACGAGCAGTACTTC. This gives the protein CASSLGTGAFYEQYF.

The rearrangement links TRBV4-1 to TRBJ2-1, with 7 bases fitting TRBD2. Germline V CDR1 and CDR2: MGHRA, YSYEKL. This CDR3 spans 13 amino acids. The junction had 3 bases not matched to a gene; V was cut back by 0 bases and J by 10 bases. The CDR3 DNA is TGCGCCAGCAGCCAAGAGTTGGGACTAGAGCAGTTCTTC. Protein: CASSQELGLEQFF.

The chain couples TRBV28 to TRBJ2-3, with no clear D. V dropped 6 bases and J dropped 3 bases, with 19 bases sitting between them. Germline V lookup: CDR1 MDHEN, CDR2 SYDVKM. CDR3 length: 16 amino acids. Written as DNA, the CDR3 is TGTGCCAGCAGCCTCACCGTAAGTCACCAGACAGATACGCAGTATTTT. As protein: CASSLTVSHQTDTQYF.

The chain employs TRBV4-1 and TRBJ1-1; TRBD1 matches 7 bases. Germline V gene data show CDR1 as MGHRA and CDR2 as YSYEKL. This CDR3 region has 15 residues. Germline trimming cut 2 bases from V and 0 bases from J; bases unmatched to any gene: 3. The CDR3 loop reads CASSQRGQMNTEAFF. The CDR3 DNA reads TGCGCCAGCAGCCAACGGGGACAGATGAACACTGAAGCTTTCTTT.